This TCR beta chain was identified in a study of glioma-infiltrating T cells after dendritic cell vaccination (dated by TCRdb to 2016 to 2018). At the level of the whole study: The cohort included some 15 glioblastoma patients drawn from Phase I and II dendritic cell vaccination trials, of whom 9 were newly diagnosed and 6 had recurrent disease. Between the early 2000s and the early 2010s, patients were given autologous tumor lysate-pulsed dendritic cell vaccination. To make the vaccine, monocyte-derived dendritic cells were cultured for under 9 days with IL-4 and GM-CSF and then pulsed overnight with autologous tumor lysate. Each patient was given three intradermal dendritic cell vaccine injections, spaced two weeks apart, in the arm below the axilla. In glioblastoma patients vaccinated with dendritic cells, deep sequencing of TCR beta CDR3 regions served to measure the amount of tumor-infiltrating lymphocytes and to compare repertoires between tumor and blood. Survival after dendritic cell vaccination was correlated with TCR sequencing metrics, such as TIL content and the overlap between tumor and blood repertoires.

The immunoSEQ assay amplified TCRB CDR3 regions from roughly 2 micrograms of genomic DNA, or from all available DNA when less than that amount was available. The multiplex PCR employed 60 forward primers targeting TCR V beta segments and 13 reverse primers targeting J beta segments. Synthetic control templates were spiked into each sample at limiting dilution to estimate reads per starting template. The Illumina HiSeq System generated sequencing reads of 87 bp. Concerning the study's data processing: PCR and sequencing errors were removed by a nearest neighbor algorithm that merged closely related sequences. TCR overlap was defined as the percentage of unique tumor TCR beta sequences that were also present in the same patient's peripheral blood. Sourced from immuneACCESS, this table was stored by TCRdb with only in-frame sequences that have V and J called. A share of the clones is absent; for the studies checked, an unresolved V gene accounts for under half, and the remainder has no known explanation. V, J and clone size are taken as reported in that table, and D and trimming were inferred from the DNA itself. In this sample the table shows fewer than 100,000 clones, 70% to 90% of which occur a single time. The ten largest account for 15% to 17% of the sample.

The full study reports these points: The cohort was small and heterogeneous, only a few patients had full blood and tumor sets, and even fewer had initial-recurrent tumor pairs. The TCR overlap response model with three groups was called speculative and said to need prospective validation. Longer time to progression and overall survival after dendritic cell vaccination were predicted by higher estimated pretreatment TIL content. TCR clonality showed no direct relationship with survival, which suggests that a diverse polyclonal response may matter.

To be selected, patients needed enough residual fresh-frozen tumor tissue and more than two years of available survival data. None of the glioblastoma patients carried an isocitrate dehydrogenase mutation, although molecular status otherwise varied. PBMC collection took place before vaccination, two weeks after the third vaccination, and at tumor progression if progression occurred. Genomic DNA was extracted with the Qiagen DNeasy Blood extraction Kit. Regarding this clone: Its antigen remains undetermined. There are no base qualities to consult, and no much larger clone falls within one base.

This receptor was obtained from a human donor with glioblastoma. The sequencing used blood, collected before dendritic cell vaccination.

The CDR3 here reads CASSMITGTGGLNSPLHF. The nucleotides read TGTGCCAGTAGTATGATAACCGGGACAGGGGGCTTAAATTCACCCCTCCACTTT. The sequence links TRBV19 to TRBJ1-6; 12 bases in between match TRBD1. In the germline V gene (reference sequence), CDR1 corresponds to LNHDA and CDR2 to SQIVND. The CDR3 spans 18 residues, from the cysteine through the phenylalanine. Only the CDR3 DNA is retained, 54 bases long and in frame from the first base. V lost 3 bases and J lost 7 bases, and the count of bases not matched to a germline gene is 10.